The clone carrying this T cell receptor beta chain came up a few times. The sample originates from a study of memory CD8 T cells in hepatitis C reinfection. On the study more broadly: Two donors cleared primary HCV but became chronic after reinfection. Between 12 and 24 weeks after reinfection detection, late samples were drawn. A positive HCV RNA test after two negatives ≥60 days apart defined reinfection.

Method: immunoSEQ multiplex PCR; TCRdb's copy keeps in-frame clones and lacks some. The sample includes some 46,000 clones, 80% to 90% of them seen just once. As to time point: late/post reinfection, 12 to 24 weeks after detection. The sorted cells went straight to TCR sequencing with no prior in vitro expansion. At all three reinfection time points, viable CD3+ CD8+ CD45RO- cells from a couple of donors served as controls. V shed 3 bases and J shed 3 bases, with 9 bases lying between them. The V gene's germline CDR1 is ENHRY and CDR2 SYGVKD. This CDR3 is 14 amino acids long. V is TRBV10-3 and J is TRBJ2-1, with TRBD1 as a possible D gene (5 bases). The sample was naive CD8+ T cells sorted from blood. The source is a man aged 18 to 30 with hepatitis C virus infection. The CDR3: CAISDPGHYNEQFF. The CDR3 coding sequence is TGTGCCATCAGTGACCCTGGACACTACAATGAGCAGTTCTTC.